Included here is one T cell receptor (beta chain) sequence, with context. Its antigen is currently unknown. This sample was included in a study of regulatory dendritic cells for organ transplantation. Data came from immunoSEQ multiplex PCR; TCRdb stores just in-frame clones and leaves some out. The sample lists 13,000 or so clones; less than 70% were seen once. Sorted T cells were CFSE-labeled and cultured 5 days with allogeneic regulatory or mature dendritic cells at 1:10. Sequenced material: naive CD8+ T cells from blood cultured with dendritic cells. Subset indicated: CD45RA+ naive T cells. This TCR was recovered from a human donor in good health.

DNA of the CDR3: TGTGCCAGCTCCCCCAGGGACATATATTACGAGCAGTACTTC. This translates into CASSPRDIYYEQYF. The chain recombines TRBV18 with TRBJ2-7; D might be TRBD1 (6 bases). Germline CDR1 and CDR2: KGHSH and LQKENI. The CDR3 covers 14 residues. V lost 6 bases to trimming and J lost 4 bases, with 16 bases between them. Based on the CDR3 plus reference TRBV18 and TRBJ2-7, the full variable domain is NAGVMQNPRHLVRRRGQEARLRCSPMKGHSHVYWYRQLPEEGLKFMVYLQKENIIDESGMPKERFSAEFPKEGPSILRIQQVVRGDSAAYFCASSPRDIYYEQYFGPGTRLTVT.